A single sample is the source of the 20 T cell receptor beta chains below, sequenced in a study of T cells in Graves' hyperthyroidism and ophthalmopathy. RNA transcripts were the template for amplifying TCR beta CDR3 regions. With the HTBI primer set, the TCR CDR3 went through a first round of RT-PCR. One entry per CDR3 protein results from TCRdb running MiXCR on the multiplex PCR reads. Here the sample spans 470,000 or so distinct CDR3 sequences, less than 25% being singletons. Sequencing was performed on blood. The receptors were gathered from a man aged 18 to 29 with Graves' hyperthyroidism.

This clonotype was seen at least ten times. The chain uses TRBV15 and TRBJ2-5; D is unresolved. The germline CDR1 and CDR2 sequences are LNHNV and YYDKDF (reference sequence). The CDR3 covers 15 residues. The V and J ends lost 1 base and 2 bases respectively, with 11 bases between them. CDR3 coding DNA: TGTGCCACCAGCAGAGTGAGGTTCGAGCAAGAGACCCAGTACTTC. Translating gives CATSRVRFEQETQYF.

This clonotype appeared many times. CDR3 bases: TGTGCCAGCAGTTCAGGGGAGGGTCAGCCCCAGCATTTT. It codes for CASSSGEGQPQHF. The chain combines TRBV12-3 or TRBV12-4 with TRBJ1-5, with D perhaps TRBD1 (6 bases). V was trimmed by 4 bases and J by 6 bases, leaving 10 bases between them. CDR3 size: 13 residues.

This clonotype has ten or more counts. V usage is TRBV20-1 and J usage is TRBJ1-5; D remains unclear. The CDR3 spans 12 residues. V dropped 3 bases and J dropped 7 bases, with 10 bases sitting between them. Germline V CDR1 and CDR2: DFQATT, SNEGSKA (reference sequence). The CDR3 loop reads CSASERRQPQHF. DNA for the CDR3: TGCAGTGCTAGCGAAAGGCGGCAGCCCCAGCATTTT.

This clonotype was detected only a few times. One end of the junction varies from germline; a read error may be responsible. The genes are TRBV12-3 or TRBV12-4 and TRBJ1-1; D possibly corresponds to TRBD1 (6 bases). This CDR3 comprises 13 residues. The CDR3 here is CASTLSGDTEAFF. The CDR3 DNA reads as TGTGCCAGCACTTTATCAGGGGACACTGAAGCTTTCTTT.

This clonotype was picked up a small number of times. V gene TRBV6-5 combines with J gene TRBJ1-6; 9 bases align to TRBD1. The CDR3 loop spans 18 amino acids. Germline V CDR1 and CDR2: MNHEY, SVGAGI. Losses at the gene ends were 6 bases for V and 9 bases for J; bases not matched to a gene: 18. The CDR3 region is CASRQIFIPGQGASPLHF. In DNA form, the CDR3 reads TGTGCCAGCAGGCAGATTTTTATACCGGGACAGGGAGCTTCACCCCTCCACTTT.

This clonotype was found many times. The chain couples TRBV29-1 to TRBJ2-5, with TRBD1 matching 7 bases. CDR1 and CDR2 (germline): SQVTM, ANQGSEA. After removal of 6 bases from V and 2 bases from J, the junction contained 3 bases not matched to a gene. This CDR3 has 12 amino acids. The CDR3 is CSVSRGQETQYF. The CDR3, as DNA: TGCAGCGTCAGCAGGGGGCAAGAGACCCAGTACTTC.

This clonotype has ten or more counts. The V call is TRBV7-8, the J call TRBJ2-5, with unresolved D. V lost 4 bases and J lost 5, with 5 bases in between. The CDR3 runs to 11 residues. The germline V gene encodes CDR1 SGHVS and CDR2 FQNEAQ. CDR3 residues: CASSSWETQYF. The CDR3 DNA reads as TGTGCCAGCAGCTCGTGGGAGACCCAGTACTTC.

V is TRBV4-2 and J is TRBJ2-7; 9 bases match TRBD2. With 5 bases clipped from V and 0 bases from J, the junction kept 17 bases outside the gene matches. The CDR3 extends over 19 amino acids. The germline gives CDR1 LGHNA, CDR2 YNFKEQ. Here the CDR3 DNA reads TGTGCCAGCAGCACGGGGGCCCTAGGAGCGGGGGGCCCCTCCTACGAGCAGTACTTC. It specifies CASSTGALGAGGPSYEQYF.

This clonotype showed up many times. This chain links TRBV12-3 or TRBV12-4 with TRBJ1-1; no reliable D call. V was shortened by 3 bases and J by 2 bases, with 7 bases between the two germline ends. CDR3 size: 13 residues. In nucleotides, the CDR3 is TGTGCCAGCAGTTTGAACAGCAACACTGAAGCTTTCTTT. As protein: CASSLNSNTEAFF.

This sequence joins TRBV13 and TRBJ2-2, with TRBD2 identical over 8 bases. CDR1 is PRHDT, CDR2 FYEKMQ, per germline (reference sequence). V lost 4 bases to trimming and J lost 6 bases; unmatched junction nucleotides: 7. This CDR3 contains 15 residues. The CDR3 is CASSSTGGPSGELFF. The CDR3 region has the DNA TGTGCCAGCAGCTCCACGGGGGGGCCTTCCGGGGAGCTGTTTTTT.

This clonotype occurred many times. The CDR3 DNA reads TGCAGTGCAGGCAGGGGGATAGAGACCCAGTACTTC. Its protein product is CSAGRGIETQYF. V gene TRBV20-1 combines with J gene TRBJ2-5; 7 nucleotides match TRBD1. With 6 bases clipped from V and 4 bases from J, the junction kept 5 bases outside the gene matches. CDR1 is DFQATT, CDR2 SNEGSKA, per germline (reference sequence). The CDR3 length is 12 residues.

This clonotype was observed at least ten times. This chain joins TRBV28 and TRBJ1-2, with 9 bases matching TRBD1. CDR3 size: 15 residues. V gave up 5 bases and J gave up 0 bases; unmatched junction bases: 4. The germline V gene encodes CDR1 MDHEN and CDR2 SYDVKM. In DNA form, the CDR3 reads TGTGCCAGCAGTGTGGGACAGGGAGCTAACTATGGCTACACCTTC. Residues: CASSVGQGANYGYTF.

This clonotype has a count of ten or more. This rearrangement joins TRBV9 to TRBJ2-5, with 13 bases lining up with TRBD2. V dropped 4 bases and J dropped 3; count of bases not matched to a gene: 12. Germline lookup yields CDR1 SGDLS and CDR2 YYNGEE. The CDR3 consists of 18 residues. The CDR3 is CASSTGLAGAGGEETQYF. In DNA form, the CDR3 reads TGTGCCAGCAGCACCGGACTAGCGGGGGCCGGGGGAGAAGAGACCCAGTACTTC.

This clonotype was found a few times. This rearrangement joins TRBV28 to TRBJ2-5; the D gene is possibly TRBD1 (5 bases). The length of the CDR3 is 15 residues. V was cut by 8 bases and J by 5 bases, with 21 bases left in between. Germline V lookup: CDR1 MDHEN, CDR2 SYDVKM. The CDR3 DNA is TGTGCCAGCGGTTCGACCCAGCAGGGATGGGAGACCCAGTACTTC. This encodes CASGSTQQGWETQYF.

This clonotype has ten or more counts. This chain connects TRBV24-1 to TRBJ1-1; TRBD1 matches at 9 bases. The CDR3 totals 16 residues. Germline trimming cut 2 bases from V and 0 bases from J; bases unmatched to any gene: 3. Germline CDR1 and CDR2: KGHDR and SFDVKD. CDR3 coding DNA: TGTGCCACCAGTGATTCCGGGACAGGGTTGAACACTGAAGCTTTCTTT. This sequence encodes CATSDSGTGLNTEAFF.

The rearrangement links TRBV15 to TRBJ1-1; 7 nucleotides align to TRBD1. CDR1 and CDR2 (germline): LNHNV, YYDKDF (reference sequence). The CDR3 loop spans 17 amino acids. The ends lost 5 bases at V and 0 bases at J; junction bases unmatched: 12. CDR3 amino acids: CATSPPGTVFMNTEAFF. The DNA of the CDR3 is TGTGCCACCAGCCCCCCCGGGACAGTATTCATGAACACTGAAGCTTTCTTT.

This clonotype was counted between two and nine times. The gene calls are TRBV20-1 and TRBJ1-2; D uncertain. The V gene lost 0 bases and the J gene lost 10 bases, with 21 bases spanning the gap. The CDR3 has 15 residues. Per the germline V gene, CDR1 is DFQATT and CDR2 is SNEGSKA (reference sequence). The CDR3 DNA follows: TGCAGTGCTAGAGATCGGGCCCGGGCGGCGGTAGCCTACACCTTC. Its protein is CSARDRARAAVAYTF.

Notes on this clonotype: A much larger clone sits a single nucleotide away, making a read error possible. This sequence joins TRBV18 and TRBJ1-1, with unresolved D. CDR1 and CDR2 from the germline V gene are KGHSH and LQKENI. The CDR3 has 14 amino acids. CDR3 bases: TGTGCCATCTCACCACAAGCTCATCGAGAAGATGCTTTCTTT. Protein: CAISPQAHREDAFF.

This clonotype was recorded many times. The J gene is TRBJ1-3, the V gene TRBV20-1; TRBD1 agrees at 7 bases. This CDR3 contains 14 residues. The junction had 13 bases not matched to a gene; V was cut back by 6 bases and J by 8 bases. The V gene's germline CDR1 is DFQATT and CDR2 SNEGSKA (reference sequence). The CDR3 DNA reads TGCAGTGCAAAGTCGACAGGGCAGGGGGACACCATATATTTT. Translated, it gives CSAKSTGQGDTIYF.

This clonotype was seen repeatedly, ten times or more. The chain combines TRBV28 with TRBJ1-1; D gene uncertain. V was shortened by 7 bases and J by 1 base, with 10 bases between the two germline ends. Germline lookup yields CDR1 MDHEN and CDR2 SYDVKM. The CDR3 loop spans 13 amino acids. The DNA for the CDR3 is TGTGCCAGCAAACTACCCGGGAACACTGAAGCTTTCTTT. Its translation: CASKLPGNTEAFF.